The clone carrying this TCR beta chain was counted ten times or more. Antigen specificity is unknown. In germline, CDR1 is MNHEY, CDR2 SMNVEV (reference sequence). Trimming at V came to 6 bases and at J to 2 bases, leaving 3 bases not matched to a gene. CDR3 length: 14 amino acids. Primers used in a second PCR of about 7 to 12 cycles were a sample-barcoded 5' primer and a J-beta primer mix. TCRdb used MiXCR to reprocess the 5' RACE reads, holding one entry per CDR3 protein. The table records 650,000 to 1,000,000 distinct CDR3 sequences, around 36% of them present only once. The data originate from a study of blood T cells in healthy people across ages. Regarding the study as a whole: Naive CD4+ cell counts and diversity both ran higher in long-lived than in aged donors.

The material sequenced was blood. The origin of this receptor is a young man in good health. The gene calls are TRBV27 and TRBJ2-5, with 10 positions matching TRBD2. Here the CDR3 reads CASRASGGQETQYF. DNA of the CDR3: TGTGCCAGCAGGGCTAGCGGGGGACAAGAGACCCAGTACTTC.